This T cell receptor (beta chain) was recovered during a study of T-cell memory formation after mild COVID-19. Whole-study context: TCR clusters were mostly confined to one donor each. General study findings and limits: Clones shrinking from day 15 to 85 showed even CD4/CD8 mixes; later expanders tilted CD4+. Certain responding clones were present in pre-infection memory, suggesting participation of cross-reactive memory.

The CDR3 runs 16 residues. With V trimmed by 0 bases and J by 7 bases, 7 bases remained unmatched. Germline V gene lookup returns CDR1 GTSNPN and CDR2 SVGIG (reference sequence). Employing constant-segment primers, 5'RACE generated TCR alpha and TCR beta cDNA libraries bearing sample barcodes and UMIs. TCRdb recomputed calls from the 5' RACE reads with MiXCR, one row per CDR3 protein. The sample holds a few hundred thousand distinct CDR3 sequences, 14% seen once. This clonotype came up a few times. No antigen is known for it. This sequence joins TRBV30 and TRBJ2-2; 11 nucleotides align to TRBD2. The TCR was taken from a man aged 18 to 30 who had mild COVID-19 (a few samples of this study predate the infection). Cell type and time point are not known. Sample: PBMCs or a T cell subset sorted from them (not recorded which). The CDR3 nucleotides are TGTGCCTGGAGTGTTGTAGCGGGGGGGCCCCACGGGGAGCTGTTTTTT. Protein sequence: CAWSVVAGGPHGELFF.